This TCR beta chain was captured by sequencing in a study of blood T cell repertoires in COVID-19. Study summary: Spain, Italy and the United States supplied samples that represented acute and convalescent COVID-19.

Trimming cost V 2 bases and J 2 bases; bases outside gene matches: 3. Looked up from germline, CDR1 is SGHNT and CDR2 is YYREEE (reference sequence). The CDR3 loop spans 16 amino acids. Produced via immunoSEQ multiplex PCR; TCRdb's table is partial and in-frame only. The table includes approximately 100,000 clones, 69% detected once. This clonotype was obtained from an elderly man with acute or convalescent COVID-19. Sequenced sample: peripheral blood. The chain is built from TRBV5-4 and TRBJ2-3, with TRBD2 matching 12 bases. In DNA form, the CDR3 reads TGTGCCAGCAGCTTACTAGCGGGAGGCATCACAGATACGCAGTATTTT. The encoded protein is CASSLLAGGITDTQYF.